A selection of T cell receptor beta chains follows, all from one sample in a study of cytomegalovirus exposure and HLA in healthy donors. Sequencing used immunoSEQ multiplex PCR; TCRdb keeps in-frame clones, though not all of them. This repertoire shows about 200,000 clones, 70% to 85% found once; its top ten account for around 1.7%. The sample was PBMCs. These TCRs come from a middle-aged man in good health and CMV-seronegative. CDR3s include the opening cysteine and the closing phenylalanine or tryptophan. Fields, in order: CDR3 DNA, CDR3 protein, V gene, D gene, clone size, J gene. D genes are given only for firm matches. Clone sizes are given selectively: once, few, many, or a class where the clone is expanded.

TGTGCCAGCAGCGTACGGTGGGAGACGAGCACAGATACGCAGTATTTT CASSVRWETSTDTQYF TRBV5-6 NA NA TRBJ2-3
TGCAGCGTTGAGGCTGACGAGCAGTACTTC CSVEADEQYF TRBV29-1 NA NA TRBJ2-7
TGTGCCAGCAGGGAAACACAGGGGTATGAAAAACTGTTTTTT CASRETQGYEKLFF TRBV6-1 TRBD1 NA TRBJ1-4
TGTGCCAGCAGTTACTCTAGCGGGAGGGGCAATGAGCAGTTCTTC CASSYSSGRGNEQFF TRBV6-5 TRBD2 NA TRBJ2-1
TGTGCCAGTAGCCCAATTTTAAACCGGGACAGGGGGCGTGGAGAGCAGTACTTC CASSPILNRDRGRGEQYF TRBV19 TRBD1 NA TRBJ2-7
TGTGCCAGCAGTTACTCAACCGGGACTAAAAATGAGCAGTTCTTC CASSYSTGTKNEQFF TRBV6-5 TRBD2 NA TRBJ2-1
TGCGCCAGCAGCCTGGTCTCCAACACTGAAGCTTTCTTT CASSLVSNTEAFF TRBV5-1 NA NA TRBJ1-1
TGTGCCAGCAGTTTGTCCCCGGGACAGGGGAAAAACACCATATATTTT CASSLSPGQGKNTIYF TRBV28 TRBD1 NA TRBJ1-3
TGTGCCAGCAGCCGGGCGGGCGGTGAGCAGTTCTTC CASSRAGGEQFF TRBV7-2 NA NA TRBJ2-1
TGCAGCGTTGAAGGGACAGGGGGCGGCTACGAGCAGTACTTC CSVEGTGGGYEQYF TRBV29-1 TRBD1 NA TRBJ2-7
TGTGCCACCAGCAGGGACTTCGGATACAATGAGCAGTTCTTC CATSRDFGYNEQFF TRBV15 NA NA TRBJ2-1
TGTGCCAGAGACAGGTCTAGCTCCTACAATGAGCAGTTCTTC CARDRSSSYNEQFF TRBV2 NA once TRBJ2-1
TGTGCCAGTAGACAGGGGGCGGACACTGAAGCTTTCTTT CASRQGADTEAFF TRBV6-1 TRBD1 NA TRBJ1-1
TGTGCCAGTAGTACACGACAGGGACATAATGAAAAACTGTTTTTT CASSTRQGHNEKLFF TRBV19 TRBD1 NA TRBJ1-4
TGTGCCAGCAGCCCGAAAATGGGACTAGCGGCCTACAATGAGCAGTTCTTC CASSPKMGLAAYNEQFF TRBV7-9 TRBD2 NA TRBJ2-1
TGTGCCAGCAGCCATCGACTTACAGGGGACACTGAAGCTTTCTTT CASSHRLTGDTEAFF TRBV28 TRBD1 NA TRBJ1-1
TGTGCCAGCAGTTTATGGGGACTTGACTATGGCTACACCTTC CASSLWGLDYGYTF TRBV28 NA NA TRBJ1-2
TGCGCCAGCAGCTTGTATTCAGGGGTAGGAGAAAAACTGTTTTTT CASSLYSGVGEKLFF TRBV5-1 NA NA TRBJ1-4
TGTGCCAGCTCACCAGGACAGGGATCCTACGAGCAGTACTTC CASSPGQGSYEQYF TRBV18 TRBD1 NA TRBJ2-7
TGTGCCAGCAGCTTATTGAGGGACAGGGGGCTCGGGGAGCTGTTTTTT CASSLLRDRGLGELFF TRBV13 TRBD1 NA TRBJ2-2
TGTGCCAGCAGCTTAGTACAGGGGGAGACCCAGTACTTC CASSLVQGETQYF TRBV7-6 TRBD1 NA TRBJ2-5
TGTGCCAGCAGCCGTTCCGGGACAGGGCTAGCGGGAGTAATATCAGATACGCAGTATTTT CASSRSGTGLAGVISDTQYF TRBV27 NA NA TRBJ2-3
TGTGCCAGCAGCTTTTTTGGGACAGGGGGTTACGAGCAGTACTTC CASSFFGTGGYEQYF TRBV7-2 TRBD1 NA TRBJ2-7
TGTGCCAGCAGTGAAGGGGGTGGGGGGGGCTATGGCTACACCTTC CASSEGGGGGYGYTF TRBV6-1 NA NA TRBJ1-2
TGTGCCAGCTCACCACCACAGAGGGCGTTGAACGAGCAGTACTTC CASSPPQRALNEQYF TRBV18 NA few TRBJ2-7
TGTGCCTGGAGTGTACGGACTAGCGGGATCAATGAGCAGTTCTTC CAWSVRTSGINEQFF TRBV30 TRBD2 once TRBJ2-1
TGTGCCAGCAGTGTAGAGGGGTTAGCGGGCGGCACAGATACGCAGTATTTT CASSVEGLAGGTDTQYF TRBV25-1 TRBD2 once TRBJ2-3
TGTGCCAGCAGTTCAGAGGGGGCGGCCTCCTACGAGCAGTACTTC CASSSEGAASYEQYF TRBV27 TRBD1 NA TRBJ2-7
TGCGCCAGCAGCCAAGTGATGGTTGGTAGCGCACCCGACGAGCAGTTCTTC CASSQVMVGSAPDEQFF TRBV4-1 NA NA TRBJ2-1
TGTGCCAGCAGCAGGACAGATGGGAACACTGAAGCTTTCTTT CASSRTDGNTEAFF TRBV6-6 NA NA TRBJ1-1
TGTGCCAGCTCAGATCAGACAGGGGGTTTCGACAGTCGTCCCTACGAGCAGTACTTC CASSDQTGGFDSRPYEQYF TRBV18 TRBD1 few TRBJ2-7
TGCAGTGCTAGGAGGAGTTACGAGCAGTACTTC CSARRSYEQYF TRBV20-1 NA NA TRBJ2-7
TGTGCCAGCAGACCCGGGGGGGCCACCTACGAGCAGTACTTC CASRPGGATYEQYF TRBV27 TRBD2 NA TRBJ2-7
TGTGCCAGCAGCCAAGAAGGGGTGGTCACTGGCTACGAGCAGTACTTC CASSQEGVVTGYEQYF TRBV4-2 NA NA TRBJ2-7
TGTGCCAGCAGTTGGCGGCTACAGGGAGATTTAATTCCCCAGCATTTT CASSWRLQGDLIPQHF TRBV28 NA few TRBJ1-5
TGTGCCAGCAGCCAAGATATGGGGGGACTAGCGGTTAATGAGCAGTTCTTC CASSQDMGGLAVNEQFF TRBV4-2 TRBD2 NA TRBJ2-1
TGTGCCAGCAGCGGACAGGGGCCGCGCAATGAGCAGTTCTTC CASSGQGPRNEQFF TRBV7-3 TRBD1 NA TRBJ2-1
TGTGCCAGCAGTTTAGTGGGAGGGGCCGACAATGAGCAGTTCTTC CASSLVGGADNEQFF TRBV28 TRBD2 NA TRBJ2-1
TGTGCCAGCAGCACCTTGGACAGTCCAAGCTCCTACGAGCAGTACTTC CASSTLDSPSSYEQYF TRBV7-6 NA NA TRBJ2-7
TGTGCCAGCAGCCAAGAGTTCAGGGGCAATGAGCAGTTCTTC CASSQEFRGNEQFF TRBV14 NA NA TRBJ2-1
TGTGCCAGCAGCTTAGCAGGGGGCCGTGGGGCTTTCTTT CASSLAGGRGAFF TRBV11-2 TRBD1 NA TRBJ1-1
TGTGCCAGTAGTATGAACATGAATCAGCCCCAGCATTTT CASSMNMNQPQHF TRBV19 NA NA TRBJ1-5
TGTGCCAGTAGTACTAGAACTTCAACGAAGGGCTACACCTTC CASSTRTSTKGYTF TRBV19 NA NA TRBJ1-2
TGTGCCAGCAGTAACCCCGCGGGGCAGTACTTC CASSNPAGQYF TRBV27 NA NA TRBJ2-7
TGTGCCAGCAGTTACGGCGACAGGGCGGCAGGTCAGCCCCAGCATTTT CASSYGDRAAGQPQHF TRBV6-6 TRBD1 few TRBJ1-5
TGTGCCAGCAGCTTGGTCCTAGCGGGCACAGATACGCAGTATTTT CASSLVLAGTDTQYF TRBV5-6 TRBD2 NA TRBJ2-3
TGTGCCAGCAGCTTTCCCGGGACAGGGGCCTCCAAAAACATTCAGTACTTC CASSFPGTGASKNIQYF TRBV5-5 TRBD1 NA TRBJ2-4
TGTGCCAGCAGCGTAGTGGCGGGAGGGACGACCTACAATGAGCAGTTCTTC CASSVVAGGTTYNEQFF TRBV9 TRBD2 NA TRBJ2-1
TGCGCCAGCAGCCTGTCTCCGGGAGGAGGCTACGAGCAGTACTTC CASSLSPGGGYEQYF TRBV4-1 TRBD2 once TRBJ2-7
TGTGCCAGCAGACCCCAGGGACAGAACTATGGCTACACCTTC CASRPQGQNYGYTF TRBV28 TRBD1 NA TRBJ1-2
TGTGCCAGCAGTTCCCCGGGCGGGGGATCATACAATGAGCAGTTCTTC CASSSPGGGSYNEQFF TRBV28 TRBD2 few TRBJ2-1
TGTGCCAGCAGTTACTCAGCTCTTTCTGAGACCCAGTACTTC CASSYSALSETQYF TRBV6-6 NA NA TRBJ2-5
TGCGCCAGCAGCCGAGGACAGGGGAATGGCTACACCTTC CASSRGQGNGYTF TRBV4-1 TRBD1 NA TRBJ1-2
TGTGCCAGCAGTCTTACCTCGACAGGGTCTGTAGCTTTCTTT CASSLTSTGSVAFF TRBV6-4 TRBD1 NA TRBJ1-1
TGTGCCACCAGCAGAGATCCGACAGGGGGCACCGGGGAGCTGTTTTTT CATSRDPTGGTGELFF TRBV15 TRBD1 NA TRBJ2-2
TGTGCCAGCAGTTACGGACAGATACCTAACTATGGCTACACCTTC CASSYGQIPNYGYTF TRBV6-5 NA NA TRBJ1-2